This T cell receptor beta chain was sequenced during a study of blood T cell repertoires in COVID-19. Study information: Spain, Italy and the United States supplied samples that represented acute and convalescent COVID-19.

Libraries were prepared by immunoSEQ multiplex PCR; TCRdb keeps only in-frame clonotypes and omits some of them. The sample records around 260,000 clones, approximately 88% being singletons. This clone has more than one count but fewer than ten. This TCR came from a woman between 70 and 85 years old with COVID-19, enrolled during active disease. Sequencing was performed on peripheral blood.

CDR3 nucleotide sequence: TGCGCCAGCAGCTTGGCCCGGAGCTCTGGAAACACCATATATTTT. Translating gives CASSLARSSGNTIYF. The genes are TRBV5-1 and TRBJ1-3; D uncertain. The V end lost 0 bases, the J end lost 0 bases, and 7 bases lay between the germline ends. The CDR3 extends over 15 amino acids. Germline V gives CDR1 SGHRS, CDR2 YFSETQ.